This T cell receptor (beta chain) originates from a study of blood T cell repertoires in COVID-19. Looking at the study overall: Whether acute or convalescent, the COVID-19 samples came from the United States, Italy and Spain. Sources were T cells, B-cell-depleted T cells, or PBMCs; the material itself was cDNA or gDNA.

In the original processing: Estimation of nucleated cell counts was performed using reference gene primer amplification. TCRdb keeps only in-frame clones here, not all; method: immunoSEQ multiplex PCR. The DNA gave D and trimming, while V, J and clone size come from that table. The profile covers about 180,000 clones, with 70% to 90% appearing a single time and 2.5% to 3.5% taken by the ten largest. CDR1 and CDR2 (germline): SEHNR, FQNEAQ (reference sequence). CDR3 size: 18 residues. V shed 4 bases and J shed 0 bases, with 16 bases lying between them. The TCR comes from a woman aged 30 to 39 with active or convalescent COVID-19. Sample: peripheral blood. The J gene is TRBJ1-6, the V gene TRBV7-9; possibly TRBD1 for D (5 bases). The CDR3 sequence: CASSSVTARSSYNSPLHF. The CDR3 DNA reads as TGTGCCAGCAGCTCAGTGACAGCCCGGAGCTCCTATAATTCACCCCTCCACTTT.